Given below is one TCR beta chain in context. This sample was taken from a study of blood T cell repertoires in COVID-19. For the study at large: Collection of acute and convalescent COVID-19 samples took place in the United States, Italy and Spain. Sources were T cells, B-cell-depleted T cells, or PBMCs; the material itself was cDNA or gDNA.

As processed by the authors: Reference gene primer amplification gave nucleated cell count estimates. The assay was immunoSEQ multiplex PCR, and TCRdb's table has in-frame clones only and misses some. D and trimming come from the DNA, and the V and J calls and clone size come from that table. The data show roughly 99,000 clones, 80% seen once. The CDR3 runs 15 residues. Unmatched junction bases numbered 5, after V lost 0 bases and J lost 5 bases. Germline CDR1 SGHRS, CDR2 YFSETQ. This rearrangement joins TRBV5-1 to TRBJ1-2, with TRBD1 matching 9 bases. Sequencing was done on a sample of peripheral blood. The sequence came from a man aged 70-80 years with acute or convalescent COVID-19. CDR3 region: CASSLEPGQGYGYTF. The DNA of the CDR3 is TGCGCCAGCAGCTTGGAACCAGGACAGGGGTATGGCTACACCTTC.